Below, 26 T cell receptor beta chains from the same sample are listed, as sequenced in a study of identical twins. TCRdb independently ran MiXCR on the 5' RACE reads; one entry per CDR3 protein. The data show around 670,000 distinct CDR3 sequences, around 5.7% seen once. The sequencing input was naive T cells sorted from blood. These receptors originate from a man aged 18 to 30 in good health.

The table lists this clonotype with many counts. V gene TRBV7-3 combines with J gene TRBJ2-1; 9 nucleotides match TRBD2. The ends lost 2 bases at V and 6 bases at J; junction bases unmatched: 5. This CDR3 has 15 amino acids. Germline V lookup: CDR1 SGHTA, CDR2 FQGTGA. CDR3 DNA sequence: TGTGCCAGCAGCTTATCTGCTAGCGGGATCAATGAGCAGTTCTTC. Amino acid sequence: CASSLSASGINEQFF.

The J gene is TRBJ2-7, the V gene TRBV7-8; a possible D gene is TRBD2 (6 bases). The CDR3 consists of 16 residues. The ends were cut back, 4 bases at V and 2 bases at J, with 18 bases in the middle. CDR1 is SGHVS and CDR2 is FQNEAQ in the germline V gene. DNA for the CDR3: TGTGCCAGCAGCTCTAGACTCGACGGAGGGACCTACGAGCAGTACTTC. Its protein is CASSSRLDGGTYEQYF.

This clonotype turned up a few times. The CDR3 DNA follows: TGTGCCTGGAGTGTACTGTTGAAAGATACGCAGTATTTT. It specifies CAWSVLLKDTQYF. The V call is TRBV30, the J call TRBJ2-3; no clear D gene. Germline V lookup: CDR1 GTSNPN, CDR2 SVGIG (reference sequence). Trimming took 0 bases from V and 5 from J, leaving 9 bases between them. The CDR3 has 13 amino acids.

This clonotype was picked up many times. The V and J genes are TRBV28 and TRBJ1-5; no definite D call. V lost 7 bases, J lost 0 bases, and 13 bases lay in between. The CDR3 is made up of 15 amino acids. The V gene's germline CDR1 is MDHEN and CDR2 SYDVKM. The CDR3 spells CASTSQDYSNQPQHF. For the CDR3, the DNA is TGTGCCAGCACTTCCCAGGATTATAGCAATCAGCCCCAGCATTTT. The whole variable domain, remainder taken from reference TRBV28 and TRBJ1-5, is DVKVTQSSRYLVKRTGEKVFLECVQDMDHENMFWYRQDPGLGLRLIYFSYDVKMKEKGDIPEGYSVSREKKERFSLILESASTNQTSMYLCASTSQDYSNQPQHFGDGTRLSIL.

The rearrangement uses TRBV20-1 and TRBJ2-7; D perhaps matches TRBD1 (7 bases). CDR3 length equals 16 residues. Looked up from germline, CDR1 is DFQATT and CDR2 is SNEGSKA (reference sequence). Trimming left V 0 bases short and J 3 bases short, with 18 bases between. CDR3 in DNA: TGCAGTGCTAGAGATTCCCAGGGGGGCGTGGGCTACGAGCAGTACTTC. It codes for CSARDSQGGVGYEQYF.

This clonotype was seen more than once but under ten times. This chain links TRBV6-6 with TRBJ2-7, with D possibly matching TRBD1 (6 bases). Trimming stripped 5 bases from V and 4 bases from J, with 12 bases between. This CDR3 region has 13 residues. The germline V gene has CDR1 MNHNY and CDR2 SVGAGI (reference sequence). In nucleotides, the CDR3 is TGTGCCAGCAGTACAACAGGGATGTACGAGCAGTACGTC. This encodes CASSTTGMYEQYV.

The table lists this clonotype with a few counts. The CDR3 DNA is TGTGCCAGCTTCGCGGGAGGGCTTCTGAATGAGCAGTTCTTC. Translating it yields CASFAGGLLNEQFF. V usage is TRBV6-1 and J usage is TRBJ2-1; TRBD2 agrees at 9 bases. This CDR3 is 14 amino acids long. CDR1 and CDR2 (germline): MNHNS, SASEGT. Trimming took 8 bases from V and 7 from J; bases not matched to a gene: 9.

The gene calls are TRBV3-1 and TRBJ2-1; TRBD2 aligns across 8 bases. The CDR3 spans 14 residues. Germline V gene sequence: CDR1 LGHDT, CDR2 YNNKEL (reference sequence). Trimming at V came to 2 bases and at J to 9 bases, leaving 6 bases not matched to a gene. In nucleotides, the CDR3 is TGTGCCAGCAGCCAATCTGGAGCGGGGGCTGAGCAGTTCTTC. It specifies CASSQSGAGAEQFF.

The table lists this clonotype with many counts. The chain has TRBV20-1 and TRBJ2-3; no clear D. V lost 8 bases, J lost 5 bases, and 11 bases lay in between. Germline CDR1 and CDR2: DFQATT and SNEGSKA (reference sequence). The CDR3 spans 11 residues. CDR3: CSQGPGDTQYF. Written as DNA, the CDR3 is TGCAGTCAAGGGCCCGGAGATACGCAGTATTTT.

Written as DNA, the CDR3 is TGTGCCAGCAGCCTGGGGAGGGACAGGGTAGAGACCCAGTACTTC. Its protein product is CASSLGRDRVETQYF. This sequence joins TRBV7-2 and TRBJ2-5; TRBD1 matches 9 bases. CDR1 and CDR2 (germline): SGHTA, FQGNSA. The CDR3 totals 15 residues. J was trimmed by 4 bases and V by 5 bases; bases with no gene match: 8.

At least ten counts were recorded for this clonotype. The chain couples TRBV3-1 to TRBJ2-7; D call uncertain. Trimming took 3 bases from V and 0 from J, leaving 12 bases between them. Germline V lookup: CDR1 LGHDT, CDR2 YNNKEL (reference sequence). This CDR3 has 15 amino acids. The CDR3 is CASSHDNFYSYEQYF. The CDR3, as DNA: TGTGCCAGCAGCCATGACAATTTCTACTCCTACGAGCAGTACTTC.

This clonotype came up many times. This chain connects TRBV12-3 or TRBV12-4 to TRBJ1-4; tentatively, D is TRBD1 (6 bases). CDR3 size: 13 residues. The ends were cut back, 7 bases at V and 4 bases at J, with 10 bases in the middle. CDR3 nucleotides: TGTGCCAGCACCCGGGACATTAATGAAAAACTGTTTTTT. Encoded protein: CASTRDINEKLFF.

This clonotype has at least ten counts. This chain links TRBV20-1 with TRBJ1-4; D remains ambiguous. The V gene's germline CDR1 is DFQATT and CDR2 SNEGSKA (reference sequence). The CDR3 extends over 12 amino acids. V shed 6 bases and J shed 8 bases, with 13 bases lying between them. CDR3 in DNA: TGCAGTGCGCGGCCCCTGGAGGAAAAACTGTTTTTT. Its protein product is CSARPLEEKLFF.

On this clonotype: One end of the junction varies from germline; a read error may be responsible. The chain employs TRBV7-9 and TRBJ2-5; D is tentatively TRBD1 or TRBD2 (5 bases each). Germline V gene sequence: CDR1 SEHNR, CDR2 FQNEAQ (reference sequence). The CDR3 contains 16 residues. The DNA for the CDR3 is TGTACCAGCAGCTCAGGCAGGGAGTTGGACCGAGAGACCCAGTACTTC. This gives the protein CTSSSGRELDRETQYF. Filled out from reference TRBV7-9 and TRBJ2-5, the complete variable domain reads DTGVSQNPRHKITKRGQNVTFRCDPISEHNRLYWYRQTLGQGPEFLTYFQNEAQLEKSRLLSDRFSAERPKGSFSTLEIQRTEQGDSAMYLCTSSSGRELDRETQYFGPGTRLLVL.

In its sample, this clonotype was seen a few times. The rearrangement joins TRBV6-5 to TRBJ2-3; 13 bases are a match to TRBD2. J gave up 1 base and V 0 bases, and 4 bases lay outside the gene matches. Germline values: CDR1 MNHEY, CDR2 SVGAGI. The CDR3 sequence is 18 residues long. CDR3 amino acids: CASSYSLAGGSGTDTQYF. The CDR3 coding sequence is TGTGCCAGCAGTTACTCACTAGCGGGAGGGTCGGGCACAGATACGCAGTATTTT.

Ten or more counts support this clonotype. This rearrangement joins TRBV29-1 to TRBJ2-7; D may be TRBD2 (6 bases). With 4 bases removed from V and 1 base from J, the gap between germline ends came to 14 bases. The CDR3 has 14 residues. CDR1 is SQVTM, CDR2 ANQGSEA, per germline. The CDR3 DNA reads TGCAGCGTTGGAACATTTGGGGGGTCCTACGAGCAGTACTTC. It codes for CSVGTFGGSYEQYF.

The rearrangement uses TRBV6-5 and TRBJ1-2; D is uncertain. The CDR3 spans 14 residues. The germline CDR1 and CDR2 sequences are MNHEY and SVGAGI. V shed 2 bases and J shed 2 bases, with 9 bases lying between them. The DNA of the CDR3 is TGTGCCAGCAGTTACGGCGTCGGAAACTATGGCTACACCTTC. Protein sequence: CASSYGVGNYGYTF.

This clonotype was observed a handful of times. The chain combines TRBV5-1 with TRBJ2-7; D is unclear. Trimming removed 0 bases from V and 5 bases from J, with 18 bases in between. Germline-derived CDR1 and CDR2 are SGHRS and YFSETQ. This CDR3 is 16 amino acids long. In nucleotides, the CDR3 is TGCGCCAGCAGCTTGGAGGCCGGAGCTCCTGGGCACGAGCAGTACGTC. Residues: CASSLEAGAPGHEQYV.

The chain has TRBV7-8 and TRBJ2-5; a possible D gene is TRBD2 (6 bases). Per the germline V gene, CDR1 is SGHVS and CDR2 is FQNEAQ. V was pared by 6 bases and J by 0 bases, with 17 bases between. This CDR3 comprises 16 residues. This CDR3 is CASSYGIAEYQETQYF. The CDR3 coding sequence is TGTGCCAGCAGTTATGGGATAGCGGAATACCAAGAGACCCAGTACTTC.

Only a few counts were recorded for this clonotype. Written as DNA, the CDR3 is TGTGCCACCAGTGATGCGCATCGGGTGGGGGGGGCAGATACGCAGTATTTT. Its translation is CATSDAHRVGGADTQYF. The chain recombines TRBV24-1 with TRBJ2-3, with 7 bases matching TRBD2. Germline-derived CDR1 and CDR2 are KGHDR and SFDVKD. CDR3 size: 17 residues. The J segment lost 4 bases and the V segment lost 3 bases, leaving 12 bases of the junction unmatched.

This clonotype has a count of ten or more. This rearrangement joins TRBV20-1 to TRBJ2-3, with D perhaps TRBD2 (5 bases). The CDR3 is 11 residues long. V was shortened by 5 bases and J by 5 bases, with 8 bases between the two germline ends. Germline lookup yields CDR1 DFQATT and CDR2 SNEGSKA (reference sequence). The chain's CDR3 is CSAQRGDTQYF. The CDR3 DNA sequence: TGCAGTGCTCAACGGGGAGATACGCAGTATTTT.

The table lists this clonotype with a few counts. J is TRBJ2-7 and V is TRBV2, with D possibly TRBD2 on 5 matching bases. CDR1 and CDR2 (germline): SNHLY, FYNNEI. The CDR3 has 16 residues. The V gene lost 0 bases and the J gene lost 5 bases, with 17 bases spanning the gap. The DNA of the CDR3 is TGTGCCAGCAGTGAAGCCTATTTAAGAGGGATCGACGAGCAGTACTTC. As protein: CASSEAYLRGIDEQYF.

This clonotype was recorded at least ten times. This chain connects TRBV7-2 to TRBJ2-3; 12 bases match TRBD2. CDR1 is SGHTA and CDR2 is FQGNSA in the germline V gene. The CDR3 has 17 residues. The V and J ends lost 4 bases and 6 bases, in that order; junction bases with no gene match: 11. Here the CDR3 DNA reads TGTGCCAGCAGCTCCCGGACTAGCGGGACTCTGCCGGATACGCAGTATTTT. It specifies CASSSRTSGTLPDTQYF.

This clonotype turned up a few times. The chain links TRBV6-6 to TRBJ2-5, with D unresolved. Germline CDR1 MNHNY, CDR2 SVGAGI (reference sequence). The CDR3 contains 12 residues. Trimming cost V 3 bases and J 5 bases, with 7 bases left between them. The CDR3 DNA follows: TGTGCCAGCAGTTATTTACCCGAGACCCAGTACTTC. Translated: CASSYLPETQYF.

This clonotype showed up many times. The rearrangement links TRBV6-5 to TRBJ1-2, with TRBD1 identical over 8 bases. The CDR3 has 14 residues. Germline lookup yields CDR1 MNHEY and CDR2 SVGAGI. V dropped 2 bases and J dropped 6; count of bases not matched to a gene: 5. The CDR3 DNA follows: TGTGCCAGCAGTTACGGGCAGGGGGCGGATGGCTACACCTTC. Encoded protein: CASSYGQGADGYTF.

The table lists this clonotype with many counts. V gene TRBV20-1 combines with J gene TRBJ2-1; 8 positions match TRBD2. Germline lookup yields CDR1 DFQATT and CDR2 SNEGSKA (reference sequence). The V and J ends lost 3 bases and 3 bases, in that order; junction bases with no gene match: 4. This CDR3 spans 14 amino acids. The CDR3 protein is CSASILAGYNEQFF. For the CDR3, the DNA is TGCAGTGCTAGTATCCTAGCGGGCTACAATGAGCAGTTCTTC.